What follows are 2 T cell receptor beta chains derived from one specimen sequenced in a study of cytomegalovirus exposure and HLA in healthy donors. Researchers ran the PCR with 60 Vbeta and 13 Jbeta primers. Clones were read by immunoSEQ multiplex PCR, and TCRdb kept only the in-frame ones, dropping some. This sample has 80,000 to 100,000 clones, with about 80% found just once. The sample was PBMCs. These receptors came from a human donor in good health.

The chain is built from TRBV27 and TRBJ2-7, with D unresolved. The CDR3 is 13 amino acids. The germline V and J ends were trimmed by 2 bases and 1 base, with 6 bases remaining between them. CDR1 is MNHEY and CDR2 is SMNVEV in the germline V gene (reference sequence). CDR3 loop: CASSLGQSYEQYF. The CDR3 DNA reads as TGTGCCAGCAGTTTAGGGCAATCCTACGAGCAGTACTTC.

CDR3: CASSTSGQETQYF. The CDR3 DNA is TGTGCCAGTAGCACTAGCGGGCAAGAGACCCAGTACTTC. The V and J genes are TRBV19 and TRBJ2-5, with 9 bases matching TRBD2. This CDR3 is built from 13 residues. Trimming took 6 bases from V and 2 from J; bases not matched to a gene: 1. From germline, CDR1 is LNHDA and CDR2 SQIVND (reference sequence).